The clone carrying this TCR beta chain showed up just once. The sample has other DNA sequences that encode this CDR3 too. The data were produced by immunoSEQ multiplex PCR, yet TCRdb's version contains in-frame clones alone and is incomplete. There are some 2 million clones in the sample; approximately 94% occur only once, and roughly 1% lies in the top ten. CDR1 and CDR2 from the germline V gene are MDHEN and SYDVKM. CDR3 length: 14 amino acids. V dropped 6 bases and J dropped 0 bases, with 12 bases sitting between them. This sample is part of a study of shared clonotypes between healthy human individuals. CD45RO negativity and positive selection for CCR7 defined naive CD8 cells, a population that excluded terminally differentiated effector memory CD45RA+ cells.

The chain couples TRBV28 to TRBJ2-7; perhaps TRBD1 as D (6 bases). The sequenced sample consisted of naive CD8+ T cells sorted from blood. The clonotype originates from a man younger than 35 in good health. CDR3 in amino acids: CASSSQGSSYEQYF. CDR3 in DNA: TGTGCCAGCAGCTCGCAGGGGAGCTCCTACGAGCAGTACTTC.